This T cell receptor (beta chain) is from a study of blood T cell repertoires in COVID-19. Categorization into cohorts depended on clinical history that participants reported. Cohort 3 recovered donors had two negative PCRs, clearance, or symptom resolution. Sequencing used immunoSEQ multiplex PCR; TCRdb keeps in-frame clones, though not all of them. The table records under 300,000 clones, more than 85% of them present only once. Sequencing was carried out using PBMCs or T cells enriched from blood (not recorded which). The receptor was isolated from a woman aged 45-65 years who had recovered from COVID-19.

The CDR3 DNA sequence: TGTGCCAGCAGCCGAGGGGGCGAGGTAGATACGCAGTATTTT. Its protein product is CASSRGGEVDTQYF. The V call is TRBV9, the J call TRBJ2-3; 7 bases match TRBD1. The junction had 7 bases not matched to a gene; V was cut back by 4 bases and J by 5 bases. Germline V gene data show CDR1 as SGDLS and CDR2 as YYNGEE. This CDR3 spans 14 amino acids.